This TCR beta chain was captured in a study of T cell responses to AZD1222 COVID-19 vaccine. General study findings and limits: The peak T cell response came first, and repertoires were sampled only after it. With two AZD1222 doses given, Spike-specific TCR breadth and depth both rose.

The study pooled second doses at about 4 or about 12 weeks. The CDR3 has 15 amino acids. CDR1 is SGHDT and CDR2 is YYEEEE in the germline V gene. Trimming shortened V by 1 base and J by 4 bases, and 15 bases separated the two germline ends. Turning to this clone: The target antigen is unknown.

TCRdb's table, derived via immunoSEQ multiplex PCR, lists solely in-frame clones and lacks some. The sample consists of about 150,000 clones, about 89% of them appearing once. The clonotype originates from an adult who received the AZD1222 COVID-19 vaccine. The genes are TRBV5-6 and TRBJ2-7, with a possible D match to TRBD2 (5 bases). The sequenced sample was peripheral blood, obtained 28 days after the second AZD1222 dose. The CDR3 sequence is CASSLLAGVAYEQYF. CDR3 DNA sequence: TGTGCCAGCAGCTTGTTGGCGGGCGTGGCGTACGAGCAGTACTTC. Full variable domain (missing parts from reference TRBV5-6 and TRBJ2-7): DAGVTQSPTHLIKTRGQQVTLRCSPKSGHDTVSWYQQALGQGPQFIFQYYEEEERQRGNFPDRFSGHQFPNYSSELNVNALLLGDSALYLCASSLLAGVAYEQYFGPGTRLTVT.